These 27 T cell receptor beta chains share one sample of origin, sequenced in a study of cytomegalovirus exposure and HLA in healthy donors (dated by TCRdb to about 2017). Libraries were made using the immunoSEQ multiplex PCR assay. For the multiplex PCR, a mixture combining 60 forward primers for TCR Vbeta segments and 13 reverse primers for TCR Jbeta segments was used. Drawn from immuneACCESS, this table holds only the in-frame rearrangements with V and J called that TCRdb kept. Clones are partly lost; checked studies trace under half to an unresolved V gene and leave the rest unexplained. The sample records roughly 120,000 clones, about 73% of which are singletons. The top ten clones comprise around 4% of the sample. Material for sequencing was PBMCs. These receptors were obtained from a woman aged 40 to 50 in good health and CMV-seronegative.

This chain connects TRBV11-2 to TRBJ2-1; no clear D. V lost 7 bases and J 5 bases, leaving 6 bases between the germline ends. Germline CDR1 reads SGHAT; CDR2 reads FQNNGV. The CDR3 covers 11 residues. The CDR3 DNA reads TGTGCCAGCAAGAGGAACAATGAGCAGTTCTTC. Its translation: CASKRNNEQFF.

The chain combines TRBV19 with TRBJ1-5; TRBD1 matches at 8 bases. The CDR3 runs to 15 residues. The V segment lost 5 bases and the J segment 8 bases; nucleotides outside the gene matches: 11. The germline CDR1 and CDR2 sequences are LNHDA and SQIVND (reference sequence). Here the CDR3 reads CASSDTGTGKEPQHF. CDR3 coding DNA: TGTGCCAGTAGTGATACCGGGACAGGAAAGGAGCCCCAGCATTTT.

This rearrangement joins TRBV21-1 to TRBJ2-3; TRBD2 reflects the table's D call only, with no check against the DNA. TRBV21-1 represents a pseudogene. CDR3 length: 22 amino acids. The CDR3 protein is CASSNGGLAGESPWNSTDTQYF. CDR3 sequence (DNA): TGTGCCAGCAGCAACGGGGGTTTAGCGGGAGAGTCCCCATGGAACAGCACAGATACGCAGTATTTT.

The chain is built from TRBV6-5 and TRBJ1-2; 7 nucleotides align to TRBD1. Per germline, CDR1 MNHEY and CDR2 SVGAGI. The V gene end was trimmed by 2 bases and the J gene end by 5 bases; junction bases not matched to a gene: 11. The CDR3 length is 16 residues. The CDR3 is CASSYGSDRERYGYTF. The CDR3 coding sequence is TGTGCCAGCAGTTACGGGAGTGACAGGGAACGTTATGGCTACACCTTC.

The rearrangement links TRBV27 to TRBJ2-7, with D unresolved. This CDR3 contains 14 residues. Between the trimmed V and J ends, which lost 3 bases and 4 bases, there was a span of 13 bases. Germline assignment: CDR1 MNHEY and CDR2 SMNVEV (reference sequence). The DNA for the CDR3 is TGTGCCAGCAGTTTGAACGGGTTGATTTACGAGCAGTACTTC. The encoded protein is CASSLNGLIYEQYF.

CDR3 protein: CASSVLPENSYEQYF. The DNA for the CDR3 is TGTGCCAGCAGCGTACTTCCGGAGAACTCCTACGAGCAGTACTTC. The rearrangement joins TRBV9 to TRBJ2-7; D gene ambiguous. The V end was cut by 1 base, the J end by 0 bases, with 11 bases between. Per the germline V gene, CDR1 is SGDLS and CDR2 is YYNGEE. The CDR3 contains 15 residues.

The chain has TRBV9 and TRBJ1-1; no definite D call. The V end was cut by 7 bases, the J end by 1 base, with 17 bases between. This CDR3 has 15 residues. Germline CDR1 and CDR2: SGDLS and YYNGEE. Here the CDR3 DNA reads TGTGCCAGCGGATCCCGTGGAGCGACGAACACTGAAGCTTTCTTT. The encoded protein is CASGSRGATNTEAFF.

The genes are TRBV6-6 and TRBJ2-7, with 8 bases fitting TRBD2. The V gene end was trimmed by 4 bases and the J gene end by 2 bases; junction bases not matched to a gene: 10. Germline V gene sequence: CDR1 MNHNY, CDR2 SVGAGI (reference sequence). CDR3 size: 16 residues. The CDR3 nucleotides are TGTGCCAGCAGTTCCCCGGGACTAGTTAGTGCCTACGAGCAGTACTTC. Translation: CASSSPGLVSAYEQYF.

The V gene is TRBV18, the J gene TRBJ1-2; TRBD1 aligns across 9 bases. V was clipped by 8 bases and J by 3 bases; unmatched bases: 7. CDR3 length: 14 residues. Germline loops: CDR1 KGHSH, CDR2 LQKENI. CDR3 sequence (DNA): TGTGCCAGCGCTCCCCGGGACAGGGACTATGGCTACACCTTC. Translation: CASAPRDRDYGYTF.

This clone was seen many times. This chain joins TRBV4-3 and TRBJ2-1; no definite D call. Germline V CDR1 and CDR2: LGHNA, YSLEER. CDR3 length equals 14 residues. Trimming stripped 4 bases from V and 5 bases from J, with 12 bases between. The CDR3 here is CASSPMGSNNEQFF. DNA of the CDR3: TGCGCCAGCAGCCCCATGGGCAGCAACAATGAGCAGTTCTTC.

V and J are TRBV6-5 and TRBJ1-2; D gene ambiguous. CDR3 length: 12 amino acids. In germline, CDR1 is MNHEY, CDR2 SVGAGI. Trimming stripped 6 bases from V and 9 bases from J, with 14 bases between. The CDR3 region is CASRDNGISYTF. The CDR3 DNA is TGTGCCAGCAGAGACAATGGCATTAGCTACACCTTC.

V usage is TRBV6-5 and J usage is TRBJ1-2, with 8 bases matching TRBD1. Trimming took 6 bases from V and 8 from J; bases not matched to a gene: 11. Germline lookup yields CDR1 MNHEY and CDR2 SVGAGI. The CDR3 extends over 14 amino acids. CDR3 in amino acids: CASRETGDRGGYTF. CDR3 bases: TGTGCCAGCAGGGAGACAGGGGACCGTGGCGGCTACACCTTC.

The CDR3 DNA follows: TGTGCCAGCAGCTTATCGGGGACTAGCCGACACCAAGAAAGGTTGGAGTACTTC. This codes for CASSLSGTSRHQERLEYF. The chain combines TRBV7-2 with TRBJ2-7; 9 nucleotides agree with TRBD2. This CDR3 has 18 amino acids. V shed 2 bases and J 11 bases; nucleotides not matched to a gene: 22. Per the germline V gene, CDR1 is SGHTA and CDR2 is FQGNSA.

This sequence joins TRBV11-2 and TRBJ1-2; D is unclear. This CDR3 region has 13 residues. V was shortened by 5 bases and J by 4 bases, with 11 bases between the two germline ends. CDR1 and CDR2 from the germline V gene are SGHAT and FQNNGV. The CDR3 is CASSPSGGYGYTF. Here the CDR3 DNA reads TGTGCCAGCAGCCCCAGTGGAGGCTATGGCTACACCTTC.

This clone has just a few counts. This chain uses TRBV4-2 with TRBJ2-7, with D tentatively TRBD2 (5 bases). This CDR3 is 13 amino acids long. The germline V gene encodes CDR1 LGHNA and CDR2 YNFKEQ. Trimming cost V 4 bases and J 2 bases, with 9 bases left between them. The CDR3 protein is CASSRELTYEQYF. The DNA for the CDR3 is TGTGCCAGCAGCCGGGAGTTAACCTACGAGCAGTACTTC.

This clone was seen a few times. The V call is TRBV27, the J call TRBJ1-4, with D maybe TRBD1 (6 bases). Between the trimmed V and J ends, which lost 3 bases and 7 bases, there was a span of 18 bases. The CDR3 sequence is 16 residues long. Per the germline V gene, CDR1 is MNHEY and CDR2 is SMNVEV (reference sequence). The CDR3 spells CASSFGLGGGGEKLFF. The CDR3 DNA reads TGTGCCAGCAGTTTTGGGCTCGGGGGAGGGGGTGAAAAACTGTTTTTT.

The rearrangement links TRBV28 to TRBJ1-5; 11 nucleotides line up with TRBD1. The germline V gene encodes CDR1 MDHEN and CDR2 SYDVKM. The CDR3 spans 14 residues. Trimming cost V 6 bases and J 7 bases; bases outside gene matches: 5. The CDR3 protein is CASRGTGGSQPQHF. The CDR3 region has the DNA TGTGCCAGCAGGGGGACAGGGGGAAGCCAGCCCCAGCATTTT.

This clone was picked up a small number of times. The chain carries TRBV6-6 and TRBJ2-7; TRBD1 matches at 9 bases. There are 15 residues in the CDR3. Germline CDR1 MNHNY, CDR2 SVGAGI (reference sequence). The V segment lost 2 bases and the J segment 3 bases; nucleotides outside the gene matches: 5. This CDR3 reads CASSYAATGGYEQYF. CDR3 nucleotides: TGTGCCAGCAGTTACGCGGCGACAGGGGGCTACGAGCAGTACTTC.

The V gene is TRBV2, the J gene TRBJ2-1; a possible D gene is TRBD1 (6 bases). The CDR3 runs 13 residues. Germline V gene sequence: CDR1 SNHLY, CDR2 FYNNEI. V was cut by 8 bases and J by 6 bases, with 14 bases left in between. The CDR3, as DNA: TGTGCCAGCGGGGCGACAGGAGCCAATGAGCAGTTCTTC. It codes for CASGATGANEQFF. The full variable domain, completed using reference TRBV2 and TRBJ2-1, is EPEVTQTPSHQVTQMGQEVILRCVPISNHLYFYWYRQILGQKVEFLVSFYNNEISEKSEIFDDQFSVERPDGSNFTLKIRSTKLEDSAMYFCASGATGANEQFFGPGTRLTVL.

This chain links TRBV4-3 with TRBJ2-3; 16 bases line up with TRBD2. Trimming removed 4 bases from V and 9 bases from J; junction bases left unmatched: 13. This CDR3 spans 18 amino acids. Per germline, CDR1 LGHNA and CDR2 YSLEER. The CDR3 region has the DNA TGCGCCAGCAGCCCGACCCGCCAGGGACTAGCGGGGGGGCGAACGCAGTATTTT. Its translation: CASSPTRQGLAGGRTQYF.

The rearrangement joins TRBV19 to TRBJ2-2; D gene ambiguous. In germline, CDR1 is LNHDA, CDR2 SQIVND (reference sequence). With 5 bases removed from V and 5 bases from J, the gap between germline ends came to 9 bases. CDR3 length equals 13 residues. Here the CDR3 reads CASSLQITGELFF. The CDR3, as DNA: TGTGCCAGTAGTCTACAGATTACCGGGGAGCTGTTTTTT.

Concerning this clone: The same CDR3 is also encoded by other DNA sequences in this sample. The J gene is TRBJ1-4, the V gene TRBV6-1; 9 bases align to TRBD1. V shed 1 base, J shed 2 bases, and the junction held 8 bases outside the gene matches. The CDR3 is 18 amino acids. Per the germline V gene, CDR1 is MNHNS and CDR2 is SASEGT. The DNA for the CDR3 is TGTGCCAGCAGTGAAGTGAAAGGGGGACAGGGTACTAATGAAAAACTGTTTTTT. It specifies CASSEVKGGQGTNEKLFF.

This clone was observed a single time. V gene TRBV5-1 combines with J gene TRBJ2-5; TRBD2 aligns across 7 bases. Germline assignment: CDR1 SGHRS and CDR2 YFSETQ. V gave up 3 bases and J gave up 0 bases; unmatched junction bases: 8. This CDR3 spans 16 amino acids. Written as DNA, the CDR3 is TGCGCCAGCAGCTGGACCGGGACTACGGACCAAGAGACCCAGTACTTC. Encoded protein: CASSWTGTTDQETQYF.

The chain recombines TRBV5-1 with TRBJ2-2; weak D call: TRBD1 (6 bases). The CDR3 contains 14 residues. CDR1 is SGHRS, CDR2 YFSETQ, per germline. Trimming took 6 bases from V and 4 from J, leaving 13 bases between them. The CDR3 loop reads CASKEGGSTGELFF. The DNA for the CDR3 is TGCGCCAGCAAGGAAGGGGGTAGCACCGGGGAGCTGTTTTTT.

CDR3 DNA: TGTGCCAGCAGCTTAGCACAGGGGGTGGGGGAAGCTTTCTTT. This sequence encodes CASSLAQGVGEAFF. The J gene is TRBJ1-1, the V gene TRBV7-9, with TRBD1 matching over 8 bases. Germline V lookup: CDR1 SEHNR, CDR2 FQNEAQ (reference sequence). Trimming at V came to 0 bases and at J to 8 bases, leaving 5 bases not matched to a gene. The CDR3 is 14 amino acids.

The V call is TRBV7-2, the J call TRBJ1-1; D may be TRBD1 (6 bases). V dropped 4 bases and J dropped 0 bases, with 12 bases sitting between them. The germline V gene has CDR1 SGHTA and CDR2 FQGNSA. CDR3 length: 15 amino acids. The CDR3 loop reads CASSSRDTLNTEAFF. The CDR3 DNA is TGTGCCAGCAGCTCAAGGGACACCTTGAACACTGAAGCTTTCTTT.

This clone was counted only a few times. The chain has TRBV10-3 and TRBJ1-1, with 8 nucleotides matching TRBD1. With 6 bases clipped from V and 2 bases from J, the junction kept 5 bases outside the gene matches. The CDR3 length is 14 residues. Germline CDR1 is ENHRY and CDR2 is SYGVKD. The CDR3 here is CAIREGQDNTEAFF. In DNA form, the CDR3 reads TGTGCCATCAGGGAGGGACAGGACAACACTGAAGCTTTCTTT.